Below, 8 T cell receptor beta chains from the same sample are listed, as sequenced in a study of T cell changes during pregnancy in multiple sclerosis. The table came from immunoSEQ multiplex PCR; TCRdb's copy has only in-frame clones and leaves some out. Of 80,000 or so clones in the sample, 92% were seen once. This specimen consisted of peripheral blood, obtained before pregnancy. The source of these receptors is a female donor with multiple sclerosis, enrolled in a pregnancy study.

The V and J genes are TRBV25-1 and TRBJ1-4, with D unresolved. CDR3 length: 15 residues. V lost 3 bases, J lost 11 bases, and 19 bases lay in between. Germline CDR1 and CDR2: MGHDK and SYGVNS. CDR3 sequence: CASSDPRVSAEKLFF. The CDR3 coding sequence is TGTGCCAGCAGTGATCCCCGGGTTTCCGCTGAGAAACTGTTTTTT.

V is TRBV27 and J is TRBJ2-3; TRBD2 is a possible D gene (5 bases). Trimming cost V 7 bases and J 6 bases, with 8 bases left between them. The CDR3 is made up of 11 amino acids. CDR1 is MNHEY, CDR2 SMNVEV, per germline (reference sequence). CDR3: CASTPGDTQYF. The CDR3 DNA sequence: TGTGCCAGCACCCCGGGGGATACGCAGTATTTT.

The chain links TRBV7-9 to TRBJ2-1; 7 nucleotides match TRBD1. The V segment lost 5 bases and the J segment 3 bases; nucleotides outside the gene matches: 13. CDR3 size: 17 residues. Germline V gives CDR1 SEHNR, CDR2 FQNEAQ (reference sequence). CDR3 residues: CASSPSAPDRLYNEQFF. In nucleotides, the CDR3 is TGTGCCAGCAGCCCGAGCGCCCCGGACAGGCTCTACAATGAGCAGTTCTTC.

This CDR3 reads CSVSKGGLGETQYF. The CDR3 DNA sequence: TGCAGCGTCTCAAAGGGAGGGCTGGGAGAGACCCAGTACTTC. The V gene is TRBV29-1, the J gene TRBJ2-5, with 7 bases matching TRBD2. J gave up 4 bases and V 6 bases, and 11 bases lay outside the gene matches. Germline V gene lookup returns CDR1 SQVTM and CDR2 ANQGSEA. This CDR3 is built from 14 residues.

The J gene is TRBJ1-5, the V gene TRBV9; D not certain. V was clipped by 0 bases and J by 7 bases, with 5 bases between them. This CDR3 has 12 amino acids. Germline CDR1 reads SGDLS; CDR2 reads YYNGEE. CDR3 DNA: TGTGCCAGCAGCGTAGATGGCCAGCCCCAGCATTTT. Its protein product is CASSVDGQPQHF.

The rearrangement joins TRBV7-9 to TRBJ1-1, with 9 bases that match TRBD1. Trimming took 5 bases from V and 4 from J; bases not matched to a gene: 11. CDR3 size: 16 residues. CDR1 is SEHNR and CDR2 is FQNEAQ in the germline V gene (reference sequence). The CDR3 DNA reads TGTGCCAGCAGCCAAAATTTGGGACAGGGAAGCACTGAAGCTTTCTTT. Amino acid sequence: CASSQNLGQGSTEAFF.

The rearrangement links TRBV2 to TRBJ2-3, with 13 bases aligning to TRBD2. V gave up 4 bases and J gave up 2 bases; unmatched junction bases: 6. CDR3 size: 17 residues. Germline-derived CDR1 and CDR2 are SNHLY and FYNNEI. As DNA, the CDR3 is TGTGCCAGCAGTGGACTAGCGGGGGGATTAAACACAGATACGCAGTATTTT. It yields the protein CASSGLAGGLNTDTQYF.

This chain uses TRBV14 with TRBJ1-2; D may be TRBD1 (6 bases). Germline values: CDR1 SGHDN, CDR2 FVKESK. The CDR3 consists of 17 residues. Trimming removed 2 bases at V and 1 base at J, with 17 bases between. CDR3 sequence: CASSQRGGAKSNYGYTF. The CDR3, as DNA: TGTGCCAGCAGCCAACGTGGGGGGGCGAAGAGTAACTATGGCTACACCTTC. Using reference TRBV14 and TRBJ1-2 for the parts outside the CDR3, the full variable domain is EAGVTQFPSHSVIEKGQTVTLRCDPISGHDNLYWYRRVMGKEIKFLLHFVKESKQDESGMPNNRFLAERTGGTYSTLKVQPAELEDSGVYFCASSQRGGAKSNYGYTFGSGTRLTVV.